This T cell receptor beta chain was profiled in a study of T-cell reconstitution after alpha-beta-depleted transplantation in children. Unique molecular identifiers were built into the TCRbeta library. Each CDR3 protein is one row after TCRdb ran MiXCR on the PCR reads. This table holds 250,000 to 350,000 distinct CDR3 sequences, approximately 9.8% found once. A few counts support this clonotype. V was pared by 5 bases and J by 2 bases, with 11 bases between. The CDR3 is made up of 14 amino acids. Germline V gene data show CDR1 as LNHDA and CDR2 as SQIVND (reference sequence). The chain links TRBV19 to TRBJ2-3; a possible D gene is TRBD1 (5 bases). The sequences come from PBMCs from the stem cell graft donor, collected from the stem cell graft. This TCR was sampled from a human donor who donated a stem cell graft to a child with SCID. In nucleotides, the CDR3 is TGTGCCAGTAGTCCAGGACACACCACAGATACGCAGTATTTT. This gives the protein CASSPGHTTDTQYF.